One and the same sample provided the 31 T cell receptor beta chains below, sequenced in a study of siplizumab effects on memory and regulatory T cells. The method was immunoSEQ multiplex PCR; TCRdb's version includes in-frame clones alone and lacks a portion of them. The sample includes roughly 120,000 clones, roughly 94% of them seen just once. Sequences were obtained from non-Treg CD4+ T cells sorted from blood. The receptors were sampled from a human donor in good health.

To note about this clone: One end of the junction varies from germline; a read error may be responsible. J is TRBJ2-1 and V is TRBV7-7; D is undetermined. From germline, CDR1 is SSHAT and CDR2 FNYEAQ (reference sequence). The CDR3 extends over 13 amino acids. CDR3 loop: CASSLDSHNEQFF. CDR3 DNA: TGTGCTAGCAGCTTAGACTCGCACAATGAGCAGTTCTTC.

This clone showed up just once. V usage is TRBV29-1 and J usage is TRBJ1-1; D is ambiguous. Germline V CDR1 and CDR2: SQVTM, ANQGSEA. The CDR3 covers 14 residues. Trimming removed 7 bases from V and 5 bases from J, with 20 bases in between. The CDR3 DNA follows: TGCAGCGCCCTCCTTGATATATGGGCAACTGAAGCTTTCTTT. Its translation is CSALLDIWATEAFF.

CDR3 protein: CASSLSRVGETQYF. CDR3 coding DNA: TGTGCCAGCAGCTTGAGTAGGGTCGGGGAGACCCAGTACTTC. The genes are TRBV5-6 and TRBJ2-5, with no clear D. Trimming cost V 1 base and J 5 bases, with 12 bases left between them. CDR1 and CDR2 from the germline V gene are SGHDT and YYEEEE. The CDR3 loop spans 14 amino acids.

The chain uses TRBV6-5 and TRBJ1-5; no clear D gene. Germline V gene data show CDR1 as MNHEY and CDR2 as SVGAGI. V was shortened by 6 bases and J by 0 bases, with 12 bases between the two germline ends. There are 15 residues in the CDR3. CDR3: CASRVSRYSNQPQHF. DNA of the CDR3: TGTGCCAGCAGGGTTTCGCGATATAGCAATCAGCCCCAGCATTTT.

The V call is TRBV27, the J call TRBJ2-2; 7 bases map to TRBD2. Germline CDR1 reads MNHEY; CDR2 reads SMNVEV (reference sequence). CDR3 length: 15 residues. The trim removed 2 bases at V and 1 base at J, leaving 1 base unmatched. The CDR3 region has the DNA TGTGCCAGCAGTTTAGCGGGAGTGAACACCGGGGAGCTGTTTTTT. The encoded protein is CASSLAGVNTGELFF.

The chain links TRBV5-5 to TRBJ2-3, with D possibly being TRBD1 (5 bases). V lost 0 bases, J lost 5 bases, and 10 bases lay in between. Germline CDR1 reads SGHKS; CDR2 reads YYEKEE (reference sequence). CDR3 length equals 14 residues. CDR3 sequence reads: CASSLGQGIDTQYF. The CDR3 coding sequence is TGTGCCAGCAGCTTGGGGCAGGGAATAGATACGCAGTATTTT. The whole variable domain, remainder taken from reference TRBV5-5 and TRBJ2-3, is DAGVTQSPTHLIKTRGQQVTLRCSPISGHKSVSWYQQVLGQGPQFIFQYYEKEERGRGNFPDRFSARQFPNYSSELNVNALLLGDSALYLCASSLGQGIDTQYFGPGTRLTVL.

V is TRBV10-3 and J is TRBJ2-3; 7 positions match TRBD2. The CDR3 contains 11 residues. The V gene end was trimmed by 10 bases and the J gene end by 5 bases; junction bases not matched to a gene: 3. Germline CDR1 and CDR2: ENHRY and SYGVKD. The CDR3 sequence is CATTGGDTQYF. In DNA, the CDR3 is TGTGCCACCACGGGAGGAGATACGCAGTATTTT.

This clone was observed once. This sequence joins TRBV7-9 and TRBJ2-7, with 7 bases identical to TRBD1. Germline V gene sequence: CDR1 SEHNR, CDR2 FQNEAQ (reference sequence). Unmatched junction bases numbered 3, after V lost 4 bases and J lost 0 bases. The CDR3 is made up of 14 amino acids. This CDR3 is CASSSDRSSYEQYF. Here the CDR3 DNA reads TGTGCCAGCAGCTCGGACAGGAGCTCCTACGAGCAGTACTTC.

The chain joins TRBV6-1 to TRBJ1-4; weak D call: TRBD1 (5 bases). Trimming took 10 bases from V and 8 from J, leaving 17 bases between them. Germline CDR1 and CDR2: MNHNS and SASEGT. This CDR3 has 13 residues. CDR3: CAISTVQDEKLFF. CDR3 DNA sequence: TGTGCCATTTCGACAGTTCAAGACGAAAAACTGTTTTTT.

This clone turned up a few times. CDR3 nucleotides: TGTGCCAGCAGCCGGATGAATCGGGGCTCCACAGATACGCAGTATTTT. It specifies CASSRMNRGSTDTQYF. The chain uses TRBV4-2 and TRBJ2-3; possibly TRBD1 or TRBD2 for D (5 bases each). This CDR3 contains 16 residues. The germline V and J ends were trimmed by 4 bases and 2 bases, with 16 bases remaining between them. Germline-derived CDR1 and CDR2 are LGHNA and YNFKEQ.

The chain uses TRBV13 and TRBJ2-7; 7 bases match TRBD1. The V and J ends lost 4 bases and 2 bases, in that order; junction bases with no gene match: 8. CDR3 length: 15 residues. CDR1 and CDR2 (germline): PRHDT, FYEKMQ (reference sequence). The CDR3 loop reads CASSSILGTAYEQYF. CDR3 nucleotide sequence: TGTGCCAGCAGCTCTATCCTAGGGACAGCCTACGAGCAGTACTTC.

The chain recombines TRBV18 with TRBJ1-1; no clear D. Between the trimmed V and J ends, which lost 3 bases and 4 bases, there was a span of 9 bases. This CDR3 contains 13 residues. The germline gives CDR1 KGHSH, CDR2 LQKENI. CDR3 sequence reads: CASSPAEGTEAFF. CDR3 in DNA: TGTGCCAGCTCACCGGCGGAGGGCACTGAAGCTTTCTTT.

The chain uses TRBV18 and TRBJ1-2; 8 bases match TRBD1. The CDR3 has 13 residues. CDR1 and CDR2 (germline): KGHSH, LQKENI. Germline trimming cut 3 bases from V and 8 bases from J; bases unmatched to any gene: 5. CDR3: CASSPGTGGGYTF. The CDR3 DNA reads TGTGCCAGCTCACCTGGGACAGGCGGGGGCTACACCTTC.

CDR3 nucleotide sequence: TGCAGCGTTTCCCGACAGCCCAGCTCTGAAGCTTTCTTT. Its protein is CSVSRQPSSEAFF. The J gene is TRBJ1-1, the V gene TRBV29-1; D is possibly TRBD1 (5 bases). V dropped 5 bases and J dropped 6 bases, with 16 bases sitting between them. CDR3 length: 13 amino acids. Germline CDR1 is SQVTM and CDR2 is ANQGSEA.

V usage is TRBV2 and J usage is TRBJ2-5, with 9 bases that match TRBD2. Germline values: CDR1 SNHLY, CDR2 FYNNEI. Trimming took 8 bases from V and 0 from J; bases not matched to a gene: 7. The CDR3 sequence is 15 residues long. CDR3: CASRKRLADQETQYF. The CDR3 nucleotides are TGTGCCAGCCGCAAAAGACTAGCGGACCAAGAGACCCAGTACTTC.

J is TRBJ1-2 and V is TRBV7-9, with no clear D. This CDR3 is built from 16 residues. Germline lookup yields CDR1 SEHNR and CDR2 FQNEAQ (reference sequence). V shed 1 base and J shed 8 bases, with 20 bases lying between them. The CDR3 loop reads CASSLDLKVGVEGYTF. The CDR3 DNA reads TGTGCCAGCAGCTTAGACCTGAAAGTGGGTGTGGAAGGCTACACCTTC.

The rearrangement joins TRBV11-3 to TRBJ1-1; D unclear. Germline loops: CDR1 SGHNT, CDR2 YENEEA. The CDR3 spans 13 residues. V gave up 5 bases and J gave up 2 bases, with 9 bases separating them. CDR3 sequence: CASSQVLNTEAFF. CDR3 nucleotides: TGTGCCAGCAGCCAAGTTTTAAACACTGAAGCTTTCTTT.

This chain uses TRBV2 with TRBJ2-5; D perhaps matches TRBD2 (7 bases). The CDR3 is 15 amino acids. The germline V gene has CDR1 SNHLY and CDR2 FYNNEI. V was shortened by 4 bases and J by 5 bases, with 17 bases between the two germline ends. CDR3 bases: TGTGCCAGCAGTGGGGCGGGGGCCGGAGAGGAGACCCAGTACTTC. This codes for CASSGAGAGEETQYF.

CDR3 residues: CASSSSTPIYGYTF. The CDR3 bases are TGTGCCAGCAGTTCGTCCACGCCTATCTATGGCTACACCTTC. This sequence joins TRBV2 and TRBJ1-2; D gene ambiguous. The germline V gene encodes CDR1 SNHLY and CDR2 FYNNEI. V gave up 5 bases and J gave up 4 bases, with 14 bases separating them. This CDR3 region has 14 residues.

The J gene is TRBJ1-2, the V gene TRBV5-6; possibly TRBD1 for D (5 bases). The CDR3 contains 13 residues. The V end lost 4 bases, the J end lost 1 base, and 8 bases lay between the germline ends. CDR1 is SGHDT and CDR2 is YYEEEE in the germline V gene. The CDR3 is CASSRDVNYGYTF. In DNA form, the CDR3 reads TGTGCCAGCAGCCGGGACGTTAACTATGGCTACACCTTC.

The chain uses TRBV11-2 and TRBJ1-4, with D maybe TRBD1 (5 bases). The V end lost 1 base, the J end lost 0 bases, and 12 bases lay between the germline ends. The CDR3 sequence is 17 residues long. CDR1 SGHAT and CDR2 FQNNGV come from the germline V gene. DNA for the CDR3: TGTGCCAGCAGCTTAGGGACCGGACATTCAACTAATGAAAAACTGTTTTTT. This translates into CASSLGTGHSTNEKLFF.

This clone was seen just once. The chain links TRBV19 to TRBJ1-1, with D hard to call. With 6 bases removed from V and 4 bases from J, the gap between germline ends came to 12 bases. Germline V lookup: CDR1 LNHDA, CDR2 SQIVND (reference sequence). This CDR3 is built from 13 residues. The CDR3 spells CASSGRPPTEAFF. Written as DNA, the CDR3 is TGTGCCAGTAGCGGACGGCCGCCCACTGAAGCTTTCTTT.

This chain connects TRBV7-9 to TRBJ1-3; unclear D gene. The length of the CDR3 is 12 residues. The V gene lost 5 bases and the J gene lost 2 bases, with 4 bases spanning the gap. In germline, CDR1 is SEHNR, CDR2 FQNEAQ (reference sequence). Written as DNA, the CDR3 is TGTGCCAGCAGCCGCCCTGGAAACACCATATATTTT. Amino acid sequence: CASSRPGNTIYF. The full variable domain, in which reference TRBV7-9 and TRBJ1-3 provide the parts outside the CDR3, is DTGVSQNPRHKITKRGQNVTFRCDPISEHNRLYWYRQTLGQGPEFLTYFQNEAQLEKSRLLSDRFSAERPKGSFSTLEIQRTEQGDSAMYLCASSRPGNTIYFGEGSWLTVV.

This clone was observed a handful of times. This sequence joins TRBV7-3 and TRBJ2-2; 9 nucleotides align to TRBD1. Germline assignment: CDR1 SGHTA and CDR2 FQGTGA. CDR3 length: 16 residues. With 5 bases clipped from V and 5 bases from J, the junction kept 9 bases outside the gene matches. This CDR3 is CASSPVQGAQTGELFF. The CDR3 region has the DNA TGTGCCAGCAGCCCCGTACAGGGGGCACAAACCGGGGAGCTGTTTTTT.

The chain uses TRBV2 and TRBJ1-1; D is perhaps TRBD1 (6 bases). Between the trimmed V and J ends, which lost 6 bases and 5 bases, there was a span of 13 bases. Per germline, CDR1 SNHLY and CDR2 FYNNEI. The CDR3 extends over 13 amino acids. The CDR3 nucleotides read TGTGCCAGCAGCCCAGAAGGGGGGACTGAAGCTTTCTTT. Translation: CASSPEGGTEAFF.

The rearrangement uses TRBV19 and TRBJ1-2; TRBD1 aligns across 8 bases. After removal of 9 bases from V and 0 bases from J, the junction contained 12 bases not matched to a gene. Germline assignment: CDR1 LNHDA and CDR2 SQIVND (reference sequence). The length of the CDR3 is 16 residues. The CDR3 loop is CASGGETGGANYGYTF. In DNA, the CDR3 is TGTGCCAGCGGGGGCGAAACAGGGGGAGCTAACTATGGCTACACCTTC.

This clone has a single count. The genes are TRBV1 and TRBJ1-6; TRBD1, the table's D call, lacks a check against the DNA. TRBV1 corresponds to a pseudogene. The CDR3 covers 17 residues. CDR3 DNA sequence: TGCACCAGCAGCCAAGGGGGGCTGAGCTCCTATAATTCACCCCTCCACTTT. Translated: CTSSQGGLSSYNSPLHF.

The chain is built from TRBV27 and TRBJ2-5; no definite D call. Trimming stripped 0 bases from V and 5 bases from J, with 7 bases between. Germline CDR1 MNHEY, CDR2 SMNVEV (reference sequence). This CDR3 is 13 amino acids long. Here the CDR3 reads CASSLSIFETQYF. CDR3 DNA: TGTGCCAGCAGTTTATCGATCTTTGAGACCCAGTACTTC.

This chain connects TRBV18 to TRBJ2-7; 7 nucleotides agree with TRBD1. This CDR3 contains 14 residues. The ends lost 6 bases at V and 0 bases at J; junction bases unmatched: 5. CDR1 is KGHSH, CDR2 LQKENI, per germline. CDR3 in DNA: TGTGCCAGCTCGGGACAGTTCAACTCCTACGAGCAGTACTTC. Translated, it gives CASSGQFNSYEQYF.

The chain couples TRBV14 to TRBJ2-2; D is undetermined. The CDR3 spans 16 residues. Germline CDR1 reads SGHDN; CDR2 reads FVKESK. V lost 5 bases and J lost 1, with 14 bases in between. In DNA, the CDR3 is TGTGCCAGCAGCGCCCGGGCCTCGATGAACACCGGGGAGCTGTTTTTT. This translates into CASSARASMNTGELFF.

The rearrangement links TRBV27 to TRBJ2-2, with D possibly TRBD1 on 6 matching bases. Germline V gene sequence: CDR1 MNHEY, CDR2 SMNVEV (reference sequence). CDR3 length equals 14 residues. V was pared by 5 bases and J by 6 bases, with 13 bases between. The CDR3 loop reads CASSNRDTAGELFF. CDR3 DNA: TGTGCCAGCAGTAACCGGGACACGGCCGGGGAGCTGTTTTTT.